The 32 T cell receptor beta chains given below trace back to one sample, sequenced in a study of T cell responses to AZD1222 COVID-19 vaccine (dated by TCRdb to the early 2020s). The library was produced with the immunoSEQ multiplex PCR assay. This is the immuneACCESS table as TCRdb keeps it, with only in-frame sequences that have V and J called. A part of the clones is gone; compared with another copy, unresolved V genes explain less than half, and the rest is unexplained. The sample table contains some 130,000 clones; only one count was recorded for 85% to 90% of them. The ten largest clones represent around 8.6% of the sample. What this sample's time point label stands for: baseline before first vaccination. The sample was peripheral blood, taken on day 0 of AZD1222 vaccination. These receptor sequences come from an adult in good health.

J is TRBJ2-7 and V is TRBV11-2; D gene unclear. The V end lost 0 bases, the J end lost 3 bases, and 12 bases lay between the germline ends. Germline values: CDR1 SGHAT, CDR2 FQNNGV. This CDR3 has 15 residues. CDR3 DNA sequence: TGTGCCAGCAGCTTAGATCTCCAGACTTACTACGAGCAGTACTTC. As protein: CASSLDLQTYYEQYF.

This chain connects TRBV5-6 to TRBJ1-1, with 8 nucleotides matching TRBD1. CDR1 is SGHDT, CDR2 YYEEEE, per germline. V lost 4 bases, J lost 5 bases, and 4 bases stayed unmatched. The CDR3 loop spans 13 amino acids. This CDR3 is CASSRTGWTEAFF. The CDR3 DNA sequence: TGTGCCAGCAGCAGGACAGGGTGGACTGAAGCTTTCTTT. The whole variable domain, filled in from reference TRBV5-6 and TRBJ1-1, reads DAGVTQSPTHLIKTRGQQVTLRCSPKSGHDTVSWYQQALGQGPQFIFQYYEEEERQRGNFPDRFSGHQFPNYSSELNVNALLLGDSALYLCASSRTGWTEAFFGQGTRLTVV.

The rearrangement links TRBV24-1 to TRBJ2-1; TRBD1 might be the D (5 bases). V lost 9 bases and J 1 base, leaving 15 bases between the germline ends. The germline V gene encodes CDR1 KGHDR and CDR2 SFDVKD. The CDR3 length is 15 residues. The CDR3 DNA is TGTGCCACCGCCAAACTCTCAGGGTCCTACAATGAGCAGTTCTTC. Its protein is CATAKLSGSYNEQFF.

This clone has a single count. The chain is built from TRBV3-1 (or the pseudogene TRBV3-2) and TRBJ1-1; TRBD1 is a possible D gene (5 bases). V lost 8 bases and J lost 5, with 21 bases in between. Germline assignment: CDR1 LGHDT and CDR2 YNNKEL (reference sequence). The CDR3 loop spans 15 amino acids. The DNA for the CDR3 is TGTGCCAGCGGGGACGTAGGGCCCTTGGGGACTGAAGCTTTCTTT. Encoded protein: CASGDVGPLGTEAFF.

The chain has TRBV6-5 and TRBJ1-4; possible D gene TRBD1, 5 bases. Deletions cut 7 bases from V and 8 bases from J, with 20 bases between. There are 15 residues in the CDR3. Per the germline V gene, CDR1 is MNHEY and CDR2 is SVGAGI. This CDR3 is CASTAQGADQEKLFF. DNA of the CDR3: TGTGCCAGCACCGCACAAGGGGCCGATCAGGAAAAACTGTTTTTT.

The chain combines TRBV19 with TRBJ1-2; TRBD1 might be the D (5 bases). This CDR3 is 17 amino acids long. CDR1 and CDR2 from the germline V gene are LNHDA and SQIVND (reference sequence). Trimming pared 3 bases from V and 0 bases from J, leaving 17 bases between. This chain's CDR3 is CASSIQPGIKPNYGYTF. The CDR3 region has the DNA TGTGCCAGTAGTATTCAACCAGGGATCAAGCCTAACTATGGCTACACCTTC.

The CDR3 bases are TGCGCCAGCAGCGCCACCGCAACTAATGAAAAACTGTTTTTT. This encodes CASSATATNEKLFF. The chain has TRBV5-1 and TRBJ1-4; D is unclear. Deletions cut 4 bases from V and 0 bases from J, with 7 bases between. Per the germline V gene, CDR1 is SGHRS and CDR2 is YFSETQ. CDR3 length: 14 residues.

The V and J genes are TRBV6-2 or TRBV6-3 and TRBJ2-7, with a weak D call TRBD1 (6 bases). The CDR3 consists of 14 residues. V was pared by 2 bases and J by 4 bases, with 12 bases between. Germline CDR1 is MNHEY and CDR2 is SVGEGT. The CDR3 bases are TGTGCCAGCAGTTACCCGCAGGGGCGATACGAGCAGTACTTC. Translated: CASSYPQGRYEQYF.

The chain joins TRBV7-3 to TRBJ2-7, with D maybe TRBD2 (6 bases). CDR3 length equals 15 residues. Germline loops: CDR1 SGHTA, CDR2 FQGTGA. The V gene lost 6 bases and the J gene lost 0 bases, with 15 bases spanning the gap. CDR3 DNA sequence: TGTGCCAGCAGTTCCCGCCCCGGGAGCTCCTACGAGCAGTACTTC. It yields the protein CASSSRPGSSYEQYF.

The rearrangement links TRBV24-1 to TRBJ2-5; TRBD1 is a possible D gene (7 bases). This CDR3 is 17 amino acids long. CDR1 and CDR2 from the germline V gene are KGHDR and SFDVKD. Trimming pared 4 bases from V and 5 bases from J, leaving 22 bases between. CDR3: CATSEPGTAGFWETQYF. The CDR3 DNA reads TGTGCCACCAGTGAACCGGGGACAGCGGGCTTTTGGGAGACCCAGTACTTC.

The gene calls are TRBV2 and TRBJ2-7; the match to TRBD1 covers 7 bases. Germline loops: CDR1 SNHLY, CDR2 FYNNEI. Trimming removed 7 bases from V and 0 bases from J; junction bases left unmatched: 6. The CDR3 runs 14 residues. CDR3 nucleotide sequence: TGTGCCAGCAAAGGACAGGCCGTCTCCTACGAGCAGTACTTC. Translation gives CASKGQAVSYEQYF. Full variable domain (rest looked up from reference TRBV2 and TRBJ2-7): EPEVTQTPSHQVTQMGQEVILRCVPISNHLYFYWYRQILGQKVEFLVSFYNNEISEKSEIFDDQFSVERPDGSNFTLKIRSTKLEDSAMYFCASKGQAVSYEQYFGPGTRLTVT.

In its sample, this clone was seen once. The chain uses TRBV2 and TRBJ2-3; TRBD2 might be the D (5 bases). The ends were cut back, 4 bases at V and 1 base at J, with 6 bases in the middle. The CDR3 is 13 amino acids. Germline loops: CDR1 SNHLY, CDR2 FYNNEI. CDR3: CASSAEGTDTQYF. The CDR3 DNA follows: TGTGCCAGCAGTGCGGAGGGCACAGATACGCAGTATTTT. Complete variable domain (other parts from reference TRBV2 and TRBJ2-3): EPEVTQTPSHQVTQMGQEVILRCVPISNHLYFYWYRQILGQKVEFLVSFYNNEISEKSEIFDDQFSVERPDGSNFTLKIRSTKLEDSAMYFCASSAEGTDTQYFGPGTRLTVL.

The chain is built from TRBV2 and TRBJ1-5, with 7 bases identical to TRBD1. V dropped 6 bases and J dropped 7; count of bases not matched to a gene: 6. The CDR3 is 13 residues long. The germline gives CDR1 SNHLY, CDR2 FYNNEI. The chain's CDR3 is CASRTGFGQPQHF. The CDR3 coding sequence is TGTGCCAGCAGGACAGGGTTTGGGCAGCCCCAGCATTTT.

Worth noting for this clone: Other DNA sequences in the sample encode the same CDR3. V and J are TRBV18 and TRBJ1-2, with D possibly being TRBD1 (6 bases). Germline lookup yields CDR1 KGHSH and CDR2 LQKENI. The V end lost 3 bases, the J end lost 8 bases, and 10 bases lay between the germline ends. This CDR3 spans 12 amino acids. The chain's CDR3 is CASSPGGGGYTF. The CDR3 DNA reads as TGTGCCAGCTCACCCGGGGGGGGCGGCTACACCTTC.

For the CDR3, the DNA is TGTGCCAGCAGCTCTGACCCACAGGAGACCCAGTACTTC. Its translation: CASSSDPQETQYF. This chain joins TRBV7-3 and TRBJ2-5; D ambiguous. Trimming cost V 4 bases and J 5 bases, with 11 bases left between them. The CDR3 length is 13 residues. Per the germline V gene, CDR1 is SGHTA and CDR2 is FQGTGA.

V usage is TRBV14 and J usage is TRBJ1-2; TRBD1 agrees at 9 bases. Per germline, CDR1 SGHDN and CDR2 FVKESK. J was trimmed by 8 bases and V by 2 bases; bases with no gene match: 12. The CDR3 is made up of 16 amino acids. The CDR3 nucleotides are TGTGCCAGCAGCCAACGACCGGGACAGGGTTTAGGCGGCTACACCTTC. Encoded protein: CASSQRPGQGLGGYTF.

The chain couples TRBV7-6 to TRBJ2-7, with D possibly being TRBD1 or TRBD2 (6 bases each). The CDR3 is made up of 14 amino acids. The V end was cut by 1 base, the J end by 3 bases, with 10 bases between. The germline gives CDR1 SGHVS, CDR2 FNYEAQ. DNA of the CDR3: TGTGCCAGCAGCTTAGATCGGGGGCTCTACGAGCAGTACTTC. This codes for CASSLDRGLYEQYF.

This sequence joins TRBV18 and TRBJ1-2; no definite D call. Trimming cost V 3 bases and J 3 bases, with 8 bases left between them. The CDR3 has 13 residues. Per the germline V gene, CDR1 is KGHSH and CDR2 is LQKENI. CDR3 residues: CASSPDGDYGYTF. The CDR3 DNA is TGTGCCAGCTCACCCGATGGGGACTATGGCTACACCTTC.

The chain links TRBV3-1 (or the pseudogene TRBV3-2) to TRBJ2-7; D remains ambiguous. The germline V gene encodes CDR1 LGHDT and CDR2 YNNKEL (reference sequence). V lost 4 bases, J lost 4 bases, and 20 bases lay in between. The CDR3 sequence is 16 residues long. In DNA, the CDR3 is TGTGCCAGCAGCCTCACCTGGGCGGCACTTCAATACGAGCAGTACTTC. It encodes CASSLTWAALQYEQYF.

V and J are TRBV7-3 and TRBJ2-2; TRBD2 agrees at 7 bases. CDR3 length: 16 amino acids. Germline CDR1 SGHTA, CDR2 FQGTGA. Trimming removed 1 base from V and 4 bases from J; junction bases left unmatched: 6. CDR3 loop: CASSLNRAGVTGELFF. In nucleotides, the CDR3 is TGTGCCAGCAGCTTAAATCGGGCGGGAGTCACCGGGGAGCTGTTTTTT.

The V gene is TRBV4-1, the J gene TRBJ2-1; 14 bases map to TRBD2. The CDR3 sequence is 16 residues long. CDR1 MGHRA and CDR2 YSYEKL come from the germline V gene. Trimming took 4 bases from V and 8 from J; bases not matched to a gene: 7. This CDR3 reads CASSPGLAGVRDEQFF. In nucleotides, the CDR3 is TGCGCCAGCAGCCCGGGACTAGCGGGAGTACGGGATGAGCAGTTCTTC.

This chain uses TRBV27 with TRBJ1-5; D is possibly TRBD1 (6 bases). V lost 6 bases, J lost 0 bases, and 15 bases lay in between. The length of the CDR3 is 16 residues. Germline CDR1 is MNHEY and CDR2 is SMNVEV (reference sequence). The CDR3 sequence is CASRDSSIHSNQPQHF. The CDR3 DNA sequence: TGTGCCAGCAGGGACAGCTCGATTCATAGCAATCAGCCCCAGCATTTT.

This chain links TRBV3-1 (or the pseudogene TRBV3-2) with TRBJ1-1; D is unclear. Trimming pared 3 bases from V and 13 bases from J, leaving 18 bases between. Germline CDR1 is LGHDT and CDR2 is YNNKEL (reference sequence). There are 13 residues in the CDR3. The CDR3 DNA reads TGTGCCAGCAGCCAGAGCTACTCGGGGAGCGTTTTCTTT. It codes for CASSQSYSGSVFF.

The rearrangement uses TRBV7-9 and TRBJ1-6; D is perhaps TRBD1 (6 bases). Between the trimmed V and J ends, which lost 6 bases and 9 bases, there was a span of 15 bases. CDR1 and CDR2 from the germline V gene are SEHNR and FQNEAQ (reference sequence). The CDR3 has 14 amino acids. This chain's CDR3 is CASRSNTGSSPLHF. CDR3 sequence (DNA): TGTGCCAGCAGGTCTAATACAGGGAGTTCACCCCTCCACTTT. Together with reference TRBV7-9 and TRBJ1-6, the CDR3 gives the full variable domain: DTGVSQNPRHKITKRGQNVTFRCDPISEHNRLYWYRQTLGQGPEFLTYFQNEAQLEKSRLLSDRFSAERPKGSFSTLEIQRTEQGDSAMYLCASRSNTGSSPLHFGNGTRLTVT.

The CDR3 spells CASSEGQGFFNQPQHF. DNA of the CDR3: TGCGCCAGCAGTGAGGGACAGGGGTTCTTCAATCAGCCCCAGCATTTT. V is TRBV10-2 and J is TRBJ1-5; 9 positions match TRBD1. V was pared by 2 bases and J by 3 bases, with 5 bases of the junction left unmatched. The CDR3 is made up of 16 amino acids. Germline-derived CDR1 and CDR2 are WSHSY and SAAADI.

The CDR3, as DNA: TGTGCCAGCAGCTTAAGCGGGAGCGGTGGAGAGACCCAGTACTTC. It is translated as CASSLSGSGGETQYF. The rearrangement joins TRBV7-3 to TRBJ2-5, with 7 bases fitting TRBD2. CDR3 length: 15 amino acids. V lost 1 base to trimming and J lost 4 bases; unmatched junction nucleotides: 6. Germline CDR1 reads SGHTA; CDR2 reads FQGTGA.

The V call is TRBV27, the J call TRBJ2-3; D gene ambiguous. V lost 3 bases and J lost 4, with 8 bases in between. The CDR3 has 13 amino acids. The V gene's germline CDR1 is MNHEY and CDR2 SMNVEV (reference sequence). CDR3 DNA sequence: TGTGCCAGCAGTTTGCCGTGGGCAGATACGCAGTATTTT. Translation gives CASSLPWADTQYF.

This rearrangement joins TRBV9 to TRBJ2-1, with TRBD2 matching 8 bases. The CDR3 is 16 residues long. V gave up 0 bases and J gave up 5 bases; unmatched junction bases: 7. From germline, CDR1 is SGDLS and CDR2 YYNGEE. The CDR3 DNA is TGTGCCAGCAGCGTAGGAGGACTAGCTATCGACAATGAGCAGTTCTTC. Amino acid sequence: CASSVGGLAIDNEQFF.

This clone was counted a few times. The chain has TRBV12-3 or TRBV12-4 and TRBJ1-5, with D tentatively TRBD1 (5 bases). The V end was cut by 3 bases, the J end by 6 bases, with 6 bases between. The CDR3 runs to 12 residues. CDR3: CASSFGGQPQHF. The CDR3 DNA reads TGTGCCAGCAGTTTTGGGGGTCAGCCCCAGCATTTT.

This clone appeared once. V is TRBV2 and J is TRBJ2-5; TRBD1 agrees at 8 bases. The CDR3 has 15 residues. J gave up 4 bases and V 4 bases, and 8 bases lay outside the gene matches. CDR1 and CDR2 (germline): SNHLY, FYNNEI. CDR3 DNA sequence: TGTGCCAGCAGTGGGTGGACAACAGGGGGAGAGACCCAGTACTTC. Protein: CASSGWTTGGETQYF.

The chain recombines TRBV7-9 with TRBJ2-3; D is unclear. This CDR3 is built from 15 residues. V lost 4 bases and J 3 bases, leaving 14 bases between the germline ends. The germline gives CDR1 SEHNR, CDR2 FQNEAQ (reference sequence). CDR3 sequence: CASSSRSWRTDTQYF. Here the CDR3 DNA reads TGTGCCAGCAGCTCGAGGAGCTGGAGAACAGATACGCAGTATTTT.

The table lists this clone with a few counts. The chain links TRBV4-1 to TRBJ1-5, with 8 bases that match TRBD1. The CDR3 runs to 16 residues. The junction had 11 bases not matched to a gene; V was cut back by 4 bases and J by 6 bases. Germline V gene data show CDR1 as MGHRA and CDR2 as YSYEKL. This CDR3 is CASSRESGGWSQPQHF. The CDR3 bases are TGCGCCAGCAGCCGCGAATCAGGGGGCTGGAGTCAGCCCCAGCATTTT.